The rows below give T cell receptor beta chains drawn from one sample of a study of cytomegalovirus exposure and HLA in healthy donors. The assay was immunoSEQ multiplex PCR, and TCRdb's table has in-frame clones only and misses some. This table holds 100,000 or so clones, more than 75% found once. Sequenced: PBMCs. The source of these receptors is a woman aged 50 to 60 in good health and CMV-seropositive. CDR3s include the opening cysteine and the closing phenylalanine or tryptophan. The order of the fields is V gene, D gene, J gene, clone size, CDR3 protein, CDR3 DNA. The D gene is left open where the match is weak. Clone size appears in some rows only: once, few, many, or a class for an expanded clone.

TRBV25-1	TRBD1	TRBJ1-1	-	CASSVSTGAEAFF	TGTGCCAGCAGTGTTTCCACAGGGGCTGAGGCTTTCTTT
TRBV9	-	TRBJ2-1	-	CASSPVGGDFNEQFF	TGTGCCAGCAGCCCGGTGGGGGGTGATTTCAATGAGCAGTTCTTC
TRBV6-6	TRBD1	TRBJ2-7	-	CASTHRTGVTYEQYF	TGTGCCAGCACCCATCGGACAGGGGTAACCTACGAGCAGTACTTC
TRBV12-5	-	TRBJ1-2	-	CATAPRGGLVGYTF	TGTGCTACCGCCCCCAGGGGCGGCCTTGTTGGCTACACCTTC
TRBV9	-	TRBJ1-1	once	CASSVGPPGTEAFF	TGTGCCAGCAGCGTAGGGCCGCCTGGCACTGAAGCTTTCTTT
TRBV28	TRBD2	TRBJ2-7	-	CASSSASGTSEQYF	TGTGCCAGCAGTTCGGCTAGCGGGACCTCCGAGCAGTACTTC
TRBV9	-	TRBJ2-2	few	CASSPWALKNTGELFF	TGTGCCAGCAGCCCCTGGGCCCTGAAGAACACCGGGGAGCTGTTTTTT
TRBV5-6	-	TRBJ1-1	once	CASSRLTGYTEAFF	TGTGCCAGCAGCCGTCTTACAGGGTACACTGAAGCTTTCTTT
TRBV2	TRBD1	TRBJ1-1	few	CASTPLEGAWTEAFF	TGTGCCAGCACCCCCCTGGAGGGGGCATGGACTGAAGCTTTCTTT
TRBV5-1	-	TRBJ2-1	few	CASSSEPRGEQFF	TGCGCCAGCAGCTCGGAACCTCGGGGTGAGCAGTTCTTC
TRBV9	TRBD1	TRBJ1-1	-	CASSATGGNTEAFF	TGTGCCAGCAGCGCCACAGGGGGCAACACTGAAGCTTTCTTT
TRBV2	-	TRBJ1-1	few	CASSDEGLDFF	TGTGCCAGCAGTGATGAGGGATTGGATTTCTTT
TRBV7-2	TRBD1	TRBJ1-5	-	CASSFFAGTGHQPQHF	TGTGCCAGCAGCTTTTTTGCCGGGACAGGGCATCAGCCCCAGCATTTT
TRBV7-9	-	TRBJ2-7	few	CASSSQGQSYEQYF	TGTGCCAGCAGCTCCCAGGGACAATCCTACGAGCAGTACTTC
TRBV30	-	TRBJ1-3	-	CAWSLIRPGDSGNTIYF	TGTGCCTGGAGTCTCATAAGGCCAGGGGACTCTGGAAACACCATATATTTT
TRBV7-9	-	TRBJ2-7	once	CASSLGSASYEQYF	TGTGCCAGCAGCTTAGGGTCTGCCTCCTACGAGCAGTACTTC
TRBV2	TRBD1	TRBJ2-1	-	CASRKDRREYNEQFF	TGTGCCAGCAGGAAGGACAGGCGCGAATACAATGAGCAGTTCTTC
TRBV27	TRBD1	TRBJ2-7	few	CASSLMTGPGGEQYF	TGTGCCAGCAGTTTGATGACAGGGCCTGGCGGCGAGCAGTACTTC
TRBV6-5	TRBD1	TRBJ1-2	-	CASSLDGQGSYGYTF	TGTGCCAGCAGCCTTGATGGACAGGGGAGCTATGGCTACACCTTC
TRBV27	-	TRBJ2-7	-	CASSLSPPRVYEQYF	TGTGCCAGCAGTTTATCCCCCCCCAGGGTCTACGAGCAGTACTTC
TRBV18	-	TRBJ1-5	few	CASSLGEVSNQPQHF	TGTGCCAGCTCGCTGGGAGAGGTGAGCAATCAGCCCCAGCATTTT
TRBV25-1	-	TRBJ2-1	-	CASSGYSEEQFF	TGTGCCAGCAGTGGTTATAGTGAGGAGCAGTTCTTC
TRBV10-2	TRBD1	TRBJ2-7	-	CASSESGDSSEQYF	TGCGCCAGCAGTGAGTCGGGGGACAGCTCGGAGCAGTACTTC
TRBV29-1	TRBD1	TRBJ1-2	-	CSVEEIGKRDRGRNQFYGYTF	TGCAGCGTTGAAGAAATCGGAAAACGGGACAGGGGGCGAAACCAGTTCTATGGCTACACCTTC
TRBV10-1	TRBD1	TRBJ2-7	-	CASSEKGQVSYEQYF	TGCGCCAGCAGTGAAAAAGGACAGGTCTCCTACGAGCAGTACTTC
TRBV19	-	TRBJ1-6	-	CASRGNNSPLHF	TGTGCCAGCAGGGGAAATAATTCACCCCTCCACTTT
TRBV5-1	-	TRBJ1-1	few	CASSLETQVMTEAFF	TGCGCCAGCAGCTTGGAGACCCAGGTGATGACTGAAGCTTTCTTT
TRBV30	-	TRBJ2-1	-	CAWSVALHNEQFF	TGTGCCTGGAGTGTAGCGCTCCACAATGAGCAGTTCTTC
TRBV2	-	TRBJ1-3	-	CASSELSGSSGNTIYF	TGTGCCAGCAGTGAATTATCAGGAAGCTCTGGAAACACCATATATTTT
TRBV10-3	-	TRBJ2-1	few	CAISQGTQKNNEQFF	TGTGCCATCAGTCAGGGGACCCAGAAAAACAATGAGCAGTTCTTC
TRBV5-4	-	TRBJ1-1	-	CASSPGRDTEAFF	TGTGCCAGCAGCCCCGGCAGGGACACTGAAGCTTTCTTT
TRBV10-3	-	TRBJ2-7	-	CAISEGVASSYEQYF	TGTGCCATCAGTGAAGGAGTGGCTAGCTCCTACGAGCAGTACTTC
TRBV15	-	TRBJ2-7	-	CATSSFPGEQYF	TGTGCCACCAGCAGCTTCCCCGGCGAGCAGTACTTC
TRBV27	-	TRBJ2-5	-	CASSFSRRETQYF	TGTGCCAGCAGTTTCTCGCGGAGGGAGACCCAGTACTTC
TRBV7-9	-	TRBJ2-1	-	CASSPAGWNEQFF	TGTGCCAGCAGCCCCGCAGGGTGGAATGAGCAGTTCTTC
TRBV10-2	-	TRBJ1-1	-	CASSESGTTNTEAFF	TGCGCCAGCAGTGAGTCCGGGACAACGAACACTGAAGCTTTCTTT
TRBV11-1	TRBD1	TRBJ2-1	-	CASSLETGSYNEQFF	TGTGCCAGCAGCTTAGAGACAGGGTCCTACAATGAGCAGTTCTTC
TRBV6-1	-	TRBJ1-3	-	CASSDVAGPRSGNTIYF	TGTGCCAGCAGTGATGTTGCAGGCCCACGCTCTGGAAACACCATATATTTT
TRBV30	-	TRBJ1-2	-	CAWSPWGGF	TGTGCCTGGAGTCCTTGGGGGGGCTTC
TRBV4-1	-	TRBJ2-7	-	CASSQDTVAPTKQYF	TGCGCCAGCAGCCAAGATACGGTAGCGCCGACTAAGCAGTACTTC
TRBV27	TRBD1	TRBJ1-2	few	CASSYNLGTGDHYGYTF	TGTGCCAGCAGTTATAACCTCGGGACAGGGGACCACTATGGCTACACCTTC
TRBV7-8	TRBD1	TRBJ1-3	-	CASSFGQVGSGNTIYF	TGTGCCAGCAGCTTCGGACAGGTCGGCTCTGGAAACACCATATATTTT
TRBV30	-	TRBJ2-5	few	CAWSVYGGQETQYF	TGTGCCTGGAGTGTATACGGGGGCCAAGAGACCCAGTACTTC
TRBV4-1	TRBD1	TRBJ1-2	-	CASSQFGASTGPDYGYTF	TGCGCCAGCAGCCAATTTGGGGCGTCGACAGGGCCTGACTATGGCTACACCTTC